This is a list of T cell receptor beta chains from one sample in a study of shared clonotypes between healthy human individuals. Produced via immunoSEQ multiplex PCR; TCRdb's table is partial and in-frame only. This sample carries about 2 million clones, roughly 94% of them seen once, and the ten largest clones take 0.1% to 0.15%. The material sequenced was naive CD4+ T cells sorted from blood. These receptor sequences come from a man aged 18 to 35 in good health. Each CDR3 is given with its conserved first and last residue. The D gene is left open where the match is weak. Clone size is stated in some rows and not others, as once, few, many or a class when expanded.

v_call,d_call,j_call,clone_size,cdr3_nt,cdr3_aa
TRBV27,TRBD2,TRBJ2-7,NA,TGTGCCAGCAGTTTCCAGCGGGGCTCCTACGAGCAGTACTTC,CASSFQRGSYEQYF
TRBV7-2,NA,TRBJ2-4,NA,TGTGCCAGCAGCTTCCGGGACATGATGAGTATTGCCAAAAACATTCAGTACTTC,CASSFRDMMSIAKNIQYF
TRBV6-5,TRBD1,TRBJ1-1,NA,TGTGCCAGCAGTAGACCGGGACAGGGAAGGACTGAAGCTTTCTTT,CASSRPGQGRTEAFF
TRBV30,NA,TRBJ1-2,NA,TGTGCCTGGAGTGTACAGGGTAGGGTTGGCTACACCTTC,CAWSVQGRVGYTF
TRBV30,NA,TRBJ2-7,NA,TGTGCCTGCCACAGGGCCTACGAGCAGTACTTC,CACHRAYEQYF
TRBV11-3,TRBD1,TRBJ2-2,NA,TGTGCCAGCAGCTTACAGGGGGCGCGCACCGGGGAGCTGTTTTTT,CASSLQGARTGELFF
TRBV5-4,TRBD1,TRBJ2-3,NA,TGTGCCAGCAGCTTGGGAAGGGGGCGAGCAGATACGCAGTATTTT,CASSLGRGRADTQYF
TRBV28,NA,TRBJ2-5,NA,TGTGCCAGCAGCTGGGGCGGCGAGGAGACCCAGTACTTC,CASSWGGEETQYF
TRBV18,NA,TRBJ2-7,NA,TGTGCCAGCTCACCAGGGGCAGGGCCCTACGAGCAGTACTTC,CASSPGAGPYEQYF
TRBV9,NA,TRBJ2-7,NA,TGTGCCAGCAGCGTAGCTGACGGCGGAAGCTACGAGCAGTACTTC,CASSVADGGSYEQYF
TRBV7-8,NA,TRBJ2-7,once,TGTGCCAGCAGCGATAGCGGGACAGGATCCTACGAGCAGTACTTC,CASSDSGTGSYEQYF
TRBV11-3,NA,TRBJ2-2,NA,TGTGCCAGCAGCTTCTCGCTCCCGGGCACCGGGGAGCTGTTTTTT,CASSFSLPGTGELFF
TRBV5-1,TRBD1,TRBJ1-1,once,TGCGCCAGCACCCAGGGGGCTATGAACACTGAAGCTTTCTTT,CASTQGAMNTEAFF